This T cell receptor (beta chain) came from a study of T cells in Graves' hyperthyroidism and ophthalmopathy. There were TCR beta CDR3 regions amplified from RNA transcripts. Carried out on the TCR CDR3, a first-round RT-PCR used the HTBI primer set. TCRdb processed the multiplex PCR reads anew with MiXCR; each CDR3 protein has one entry. The table includes about 600,000 distinct CDR3 sequences, about a sixth detected once. The table lists this clonotype with many counts. CDR3 length equals 12 residues. V lost 3 bases and J 4 bases, leaving 6 bases between the germline ends. Germline V gives CDR1 SGHRS, CDR2 YFSETQ.

The chain employs TRBV5-1 and TRBJ2-3; no firm D call. The sequence was obtained from a middle-aged woman with Graves' ophthalmopathy. The material sequenced was blood. The CDR3 region has the DNA TGCGCCAGCAGCTACAACTCAGATACGCAGTATTTT. Residues: CASSYNSDTQYF.